The clone carrying this T cell receptor beta chain was seen only a few times. Its target is not known. Investigators excluded patients with uncontrolled infection, other autoimmune disease, pregnancy or lactation. This sample was included in a study of T cells in Graves' hyperthyroidism and ophthalmopathy. Study-wide findings and caveats: Within blood appeared most thyroid clonotypes that had expanded above 0.001. Ophthalmopathy, which appeared later, was predicted by the model a median roughly 6.6 months before onset.

TCR beta CDR3 sequences were amplified from RNA transcripts. A first-round RT-PCR of the TCR CDR3 used the HTBI primer set. TCRdb ran MiXCR on the multiplex PCR reads and lists one entry per CDR3 protein. The sample holds about 640,000 distinct CDR3 sequences, roughly 20% seen once. The CDR3 length is 14 residues. V trimming: 6 bases; J trimming: 0 bases; junction bases outside the gene matches: 6. CDR1 SQVTM and CDR2 ANQGSEA come from the germline V gene. The sequence was collected from a man younger than 45 with Graves' ophthalmopathy. The V and J genes are TRBV29-1 and TRBJ2-3, with TRBD1 matching 7 bases. The sequenced sample was blood. DNA for the CDR3: TGCAGCGTGAGAGGGGGCCGAAGCACAGATACGCAGTATTTT. It yields the protein CSVRGGRSTDTQYF.